The 27 T cell receptor beta chains below come from one sample, sequenced in a study of blood T cell repertoires in COVID-19. The assay was immunoSEQ multiplex PCR, and TCRdb's table has in-frame clones only and misses some. The profile shows about 90,000 clones, around four fifths of them singletons. Sequencing was done on a sample of peripheral blood. These receptors all stem from a woman in her seventies with active or convalescent COVID-19.

This chain connects TRBV6-5 to TRBJ2-7; D is possibly TRBD1 (6 bases). Germline V gene lookup returns CDR1 MNHEY and CDR2 SVGAGI. This CDR3 comprises 15 residues. The ends were cut back, 7 bases at V and 2 bases at J, with 18 bases in the middle. CDR3: CASTSNRDTAYEQYF. The CDR3 nucleotides read TGTGCCAGCACCTCTAACCGGGACACAGCCTACGAGCAGTACTTC.

J is TRBJ1-1 and V is TRBV6-5; the D is unclear. In germline, CDR1 is MNHEY, CDR2 SVGAGI. V lost 0 bases, J lost 1 base, and 9 bases lay in between. This CDR3 is 15 amino acids long. CDR3 amino acids: CASSYSYGANTEAFF. The CDR3 bases are TGTGCCAGCAGTTACTCTTACGGAGCGAACACTGAAGCTTTCTTT.

V gene TRBV12-1 combines with J gene TRBJ1-5; the table's D call, TRBD1, was not checked against the DNA. TRBV12-1 is given as a pseudogene. CDR3 size: 15 residues. The DNA of the CDR3 is TGTGCCAGCAGCCCAACAGGGGGTGGCAATCAGCCCCAGCATTTT. Protein product: CASSPTGGGNQPQHF.

The chain is built from TRBV6-5 and TRBJ2-3; 7 bases align to TRBD1. The germline gives CDR1 MNHEY, CDR2 SVGAGI. The CDR3 spans 14 residues. The junction had 4 bases not matched to a gene; V was cut back by 5 bases and J by 2 bases. The chain's CDR3 is CASSRQGVTDTQYF. CDR3 DNA: TGTGCCAGCAGTAGACAGGGAGTCACAGATACGCAGTATTTT.

The chain carries TRBV15 and TRBJ2-5; D unclear. This CDR3 spans 13 amino acids. V shed 0 bases and J shed 5 bases, with 7 bases lying between them. Germline V lookup: CDR1 LNHNV, CDR2 YYDKDF (reference sequence). CDR3 sequence: CATSRDSSETQYF. DNA for the CDR3: TGTGCCACCAGCAGAGACTCGTCGGAGACCCAGTACTTC. The variable domain in full, completed from reference TRBV15 and TRBJ2-5, reads DAMVIQNPRYQVTQFGKPVTLSCSQTLNHNVMYWYQQKSSQAPKLLFHYYDKDFNNEADTPDNFQSRRPNTSFCFLDIRSPGLGDTAMYLCATSRDSSETQYFGPGTRLLVL.

The V call is TRBV2, the J call TRBJ1-1, with 7 bases fitting TRBD1. This CDR3 has 16 amino acids. The V gene end was trimmed by 5 bases and the J gene end by 4 bases; junction bases not matched to a gene: 13. Germline values: CDR1 SNHLY, CDR2 FYNNEI. This CDR3 is CASSTRQGGLGTEAFF. The CDR3 DNA reads as TGTGCCAGCAGTACACGACAGGGTGGCTTGGGCACTGAAGCTTTCTTT. Full variable domain (missing parts from reference TRBV2 and TRBJ1-1): EPEVTQTPSHQVTQMGQEVILRCVPISNHLYFYWYRQILGQKVEFLVSFYNNEISEKSEIFDDQFSVERPDGSNFTLKIRSTKLEDSAMYFCASSTRQGGLGTEAFFGQGTRLTVV.

This clone was observed a single time. V usage is TRBV27 and J usage is TRBJ1-2; 7 nucleotides match TRBD1. With 4 bases clipped from V and 10 bases from J, the junction kept 12 bases outside the gene matches. CDR3 size: 14 residues. Looked up from germline, CDR1 is MNHEY and CDR2 is SMNVEV (reference sequence). This CDR3 is CASSSRGWDSDYTF. CDR3 coding DNA: TGTGCCAGCAGTTCGAGGGGCTGGGACAGTGACTACACCTTC.

The chain links TRBV6-6 to TRBJ1-1; TRBD1 agrees at 7 bases. Per germline, CDR1 MNHNY and CDR2 SVGAGI (reference sequence). After removal of 2 bases from V and 10 bases from J, the junction contained 10 bases not matched to a gene. The CDR3 covers 14 residues. The chain's CDR3 is CASSYAGTVVIAFF. In nucleotides, the CDR3 is TGTGCCAGCAGTTACGCCGGGACAGTCGTGATAGCTTTCTTT.

V and J are TRBV19 and TRBJ1-3, with D unclear. Trimming removed 5 bases at V and 4 bases at J, with 15 bases between. The germline CDR1 and CDR2 sequences are LNHDA and SQIVND (reference sequence). The CDR3 length is 15 residues. Here the CDR3 DNA reads TGTGCCAGTAGTTCCGCAGTGGCCCCCGGAAACACCATATATTTT. Protein product: CASSSAVAPGNTIYF.

The rearrangement links TRBV3-1 (or the pseudogene TRBV3-2) to TRBJ2-3; D unresolved. Per germline, CDR1 LGHDT and CDR2 YNNKEL (reference sequence). The CDR3 extends over 15 amino acids. The V and J ends lost 4 bases and 0 bases respectively, with 11 bases between them. This chain's CDR3 is CASSPTRYSTDTQYF. The CDR3 nucleotides are TGTGCCAGCAGCCCTACCCGCTACAGCACAGATACGCAGTATTTT.

The chain has TRBV5-5 and TRBJ1-4, with 8 bases aligning to TRBD1. Germline values: CDR1 SGHKS, CDR2 YYEKEE (reference sequence). The length of the CDR3 is 16 residues. Losses at the gene ends were 0 bases for V and 3 bases for J; bases not matched to a gene: 4. The DNA for the CDR3 is TGTGCCAGCAGCTTGGAGCAACAGGGGGCTAATGAAAAACTGTTTTTT. Protein product: CASSLEQQGANEKLFF.

The chain employs TRBV9 and TRBJ1-1; D is ambiguous. From germline, CDR1 is SGDLS and CDR2 YYNGEE. V was clipped by 1 base and J by 6 bases, with 13 bases between them. The CDR3 extends over 14 amino acids. CDR3 protein: CASSVRPGGAEAFF. The CDR3 DNA reads TGTGCCAGCAGCGTAAGACCCGGCGGGGCTGAAGCTTTCTTT.

CDR3 sequence (DNA): TGCGCCAGCAGCTTGCCCGAGGATAATTCACCCCTCCACTTT. Translating it yields CASSLPEDNSPLHF. V gene TRBV5-1 combines with J gene TRBJ1-6; no clear D. The V end was cut by 1 base, the J end by 5 bases, with 7 bases between. The CDR3 contains 14 residues. Germline V gives CDR1 SGHRS, CDR2 YFSETQ.

This clone was picked up one time. The chain recombines TRBV6-5 with TRBJ1-4, with D unclear. V was shortened by 6 bases and J by 0 bases, with 8 bases between the two germline ends. The CDR3 consists of 14 residues. Germline V gene sequence: CDR1 MNHEY, CDR2 SVGAGI. The CDR3 reads CASRPGTTNEKLFF. Here the CDR3 DNA reads TGTGCCAGCAGACCAGGAACAACTAATGAAAAACTGTTTTTT.

V is TRBV18 and J is TRBJ1-2, with TRBD1 identical over 9 bases. The V segment lost 3 bases and the J segment 6 bases; nucleotides outside the gene matches: 2. The CDR3 extends over 13 amino acids. Germline V lookup: CDR1 KGHSH, CDR2 LQKENI. In DNA form, the CDR3 reads TGTGCCAGCTCACCTAGGACAGGGGATGGCTACACCTTC. This sequence encodes CASSPRTGDGYTF.

The chain links TRBV12-3 or TRBV12-4 to TRBJ1-3; no reliable D call. Trimming stripped 5 bases from V and 7 bases from J, with 6 bases between. This CDR3 has 11 amino acids. CDR3 amino acids: CASSRGNTIYF. CDR3 DNA sequence: TGTGCCAGCAGTCGCGGTAACACCATATATTTT.

The chain has TRBV5-4 and TRBJ1-2, with D possibly TRBD1 on 6 matching bases. Per germline, CDR1 SGHNT and CDR2 YYREEE (reference sequence). V was cut by 2 bases and J by 5 bases, with 7 bases left in between. The CDR3 is made up of 12 amino acids. CDR3 sequence reads: CASSLQGYGYTF. The CDR3 DNA follows: TGTGCCAGCAGCTTACAGGGATATGGCTACACCTTC.

The chain joins TRBV29-1 to TRBJ1-3; D gene ambiguous. The CDR3 is 12 residues long. Trimming removed 0 bases from V and 4 bases from J, with 4 bases in between. CDR1 SQVTM and CDR2 ANQGSEA come from the germline V gene. CDR3 coding DNA: TGCAGCGTTGAAGACTTCGGAAACACCATATATTTT. Protein product: CSVEDFGNTIYF.

The chain uses TRBV19 and TRBJ2-6; TRBD1 matches 7 bases. This CDR3 is 14 amino acids long. V dropped 6 bases and J dropped 2; count of bases not matched to a gene: 1. Germline V gene sequence: CDR1 LNHDA, CDR2 SQIVND (reference sequence). Written as DNA, the CDR3 is TGTGCCAGTAGAACAGGGGCTGGGGCCAACGTCCTGACTTTC. This encodes CASRTGAGANVLTF.

This clone was observed once. The genes are TRBV3-1 (or the pseudogene TRBV3-2) and TRBJ1-2, with 8 bases matching TRBD1. The V gene end was trimmed by 1 base and the J gene end by 8 bases; junction bases not matched to a gene: 6. The CDR3 is 14 amino acids. Germline CDR1 LGHDT, CDR2 YNNKEL (reference sequence). CDR3: CASSQAQGARGYTF. The DNA for the CDR3 is TGTGCCAGCAGCCAAGCCCAGGGGGCGCGAGGCTACACCTTC.

The V and J genes are TRBV2 and TRBJ2-7; the match to TRBD1 covers 8 bases. The CDR3 totals 15 residues. The trim removed 3 bases at V and 6 bases at J, leaving 10 bases unmatched. Per the germline V gene, CDR1 is SNHLY and CDR2 is FYNNEI. The CDR3 is CASSDQGQVVSEQYF. For the CDR3, the DNA is TGTGCCAGCAGTGATCAGGGACAGGTAGTAAGCGAGCAGTACTTC.

The gene calls are TRBV20-1 and TRBJ2-7; tentatively, D is TRBD1 (5 bases). CDR1 and CDR2 (germline): DFQATT, SNEGSKA (reference sequence). The CDR3 extends over 14 amino acids. Deletions cut 6 bases from V and 3 bases from J, with 18 bases between. CDR3 nucleotides: TGCAGTGCAAGTGACAGTGAGCGAAACTACGAGCAGTACTTC. Amino acids: CSASDSERNYEQYF.

This chain joins TRBV5-1 and TRBJ2-1, with 16 bases aligning to TRBD2. V shed 2 bases and J 6 bases; nucleotides not matched to a gene: 2. The CDR3 is made up of 16 amino acids. The V gene's germline CDR1 is SGHRS and CDR2 YFSETQ. The CDR3 DNA sequence: TGCGCCAGCAGCTTAGGGACTAGCGGGGGGGCCAATGAGCAGTTCTTC. It translates to CASSLGTSGGANEQFF.

This clone was picked up one time. V and J are TRBV13 and TRBJ1-2; D unresolved. Germline CDR1 is PRHDT and CDR2 is FYEKMQ (reference sequence). V was pared by 1 base and J by 6 bases, with 12 bases between. This CDR3 spans 14 amino acids. CDR3 sequence (DNA): TGTGCCAGCAGCTTAGACCCCCGGTCGGATGGCTACACCTTC. Protein sequence: CASSLDPRSDGYTF.

The V call is TRBV7-9, the J call TRBJ2-1; tentatively, D is TRBD1 (7 bases). V lost 6 bases to trimming and J lost 7 bases, with 25 bases between them. Germline values: CDR1 SEHNR, CDR2 FQNEAQ (reference sequence). CDR3 length: 17 amino acids. CDR3 bases: TGTGCCAGCAGTCCAAGGAGGGGGCAGGGGATTATGAATGAGCAGTTCTTC. Protein product: CASSPRRGQGIMNEQFF. Full variable domain (remainder filled in from reference TRBV7-9 and TRBJ2-1): DTGVSQNPRHKITKRGQNVTFRCDPISEHNRLYWYRQTLGQGPEFLTYFQNEAQLEKSRLLSDRFSAERPKGSFSTLEIQRTEQGDSAMYLCASSPRRGQGIMNEQFFGPGTRLTVL.

This clone was counted only a few times. The chain joins TRBV3-1 (or the pseudogene TRBV3-2) to TRBJ2-7; TRBD1 might be the D (5 bases). Deletions cut 2 bases from V and 1 base from J, with 12 bases between. The CDR3 length is 15 residues. CDR1 is LGHDT and CDR2 is YNNKEL in the germline V gene (reference sequence). CDR3 nucleotides: TGTGCCAGCAGCCAACCCACAGGCCGTTCCTACGAGCAGTACTTC. This sequence encodes CASSQPTGRSYEQYF.

This rearrangement joins TRBV4-3 to TRBJ2-7; D is uncertain. The germline V gene encodes CDR1 LGHNA and CDR2 YSLEER. V was shortened by 0 bases and J by 0 bases, with 9 bases between the two germline ends. This CDR3 is built from 15 residues. In nucleotides, the CDR3 is TGCGCCAGCAGCCAAGAGAGTCTTGGCTCCTACGAGCAGTACTTC. This encodes CASSQESLGSYEQYF.